The 18 T cell receptor beta chains below all came from one sample that was sequenced in a study of CD8+CD57+ T cells in acquired aplastic anemia. For CDR3 and TCR beta VDJ profiling, genomic DNA was the template used. One entry per CDR3 protein results from TCRdb running MiXCR on the reads. In the table there are some 180,000 distinct CDR3 sequences, 45% to 50% of which are singletons. Sequences were obtained from sorted CD4+, CD8+, or CD8+CD57+ T cells (not recorded which) from PBMCs. These receptors all stem from a human donor in good health.

This clonotype showed up just a few times. The CDR3 is CASSPGGGWTQYF. The CDR3 DNA sequence: TGTGCCAGCTCACCAGGGGGAGGTTGGACCCAGTACTTC. The V call is TRBV18, the J call TRBJ2-5, with a weak D call TRBD2 (6 bases). Trimming left V 2 bases short and J 7 bases short, with 11 bases between. The CDR3 spans 13 residues. Germline loops: CDR1 KGHSH, CDR2 LQKENI.

The table lists this clonotype with a count of one. A junction end diverges from the germline sequence, so it may reflect a read error. The chain joins TRBV24-1 to TRBJ2-5, with D possibly being TRBD2 (6 bases). Germline CDR1 KGHDR, CDR2 SFDVKD. This CDR3 contains 15 residues. The DNA for the CDR3 is TGTGCCATCAGTGGGTCGGGAGTAACTAAAGAGACCCAGTACTTC. Translation gives CAISGSGVTKETQYF.

This clonotype was observed a handful of times. One base away lies a much larger clone, so this may be a sequencing read error. The CDR3 ends on some other residue instead of the conserved phenylalanine or tryptophan, so this is likely a read error. The chain employs TRBV7-8 and TRBJ2-3; D gene uncertain. CDR1 and CDR2 (germline): SGHVS, FQNEAQ. This CDR3 contains 14 residues. V shed 1 base and J shed 3 bases, with 8 bases lying between them. The DNA of the CDR3 is TGTGCCAGCAGCTTAGGGACGAAGACAGATACGCAGTATCTT. Translating it yields CASSLGTKTDTQYL.

This clonotype was found once. The J gene is TRBJ1-1, the V gene TRBV10-3; TRBD1 matches at 8 bases. Germline values: CDR1 ENHRY, CDR2 SYGVKD. The V segment lost 10 bases and the J segment 0 bases; nucleotides outside the gene matches: 7. CDR3 size: 14 residues. The CDR3 DNA reads TGTGCCAGCGCCAGGGGGCTTCTGAACACTGAAGCTTTCTTT. It specifies CASARGLLNTEAFF.

The CDR3 region has the DNA TGCAGTGCCCTCCGGAGGCAGGTGAACACCGGGGAGCTGTTTTTT. It yields the protein CSALRRQVNTGELFF. V is TRBV20-1 and J is TRBJ2-2; tentatively, D is TRBD2 (5 bases). The germline V and J ends were trimmed by 6 bases and 1 base, with 15 bases remaining between them. The CDR3 covers 15 residues. The germline V gene encodes CDR1 DFQATT and CDR2 SNEGSKA (reference sequence).

In this sample, this clonotype turned up once. V gene TRBV7-3 combines with J gene TRBJ2-1; perhaps TRBD2 as D (6 bases). V was cut by 4 bases and J by 4 bases, with 8 bases left in between. CDR3 size: 13 residues. CDR1 and CDR2 from the germline V gene are SGHTA and FQGTGA. The CDR3 DNA follows: TGTGCCAGCAGCTCGGGAGTTTACAATGAGCAGTTCTTC. It translates to CASSSGVYNEQFF.

Ten or more counts support this clonotype. V is TRBV7-9 and J is TRBJ1-2; 9 nucleotides match TRBD1. V shed 3 bases and J 8 bases; nucleotides not matched to a gene: 10. Germline CDR1 reads SEHNR; CDR2 reads FQNEAQ (reference sequence). There are 15 residues in the CDR3. The CDR3 sequence: CASSFGQDRGNGYTF. Here the CDR3 DNA reads TGTGCCAGCAGCTTTGGCCAGGACAGGGGAAACGGCTACACCTTC.

This clonotype was picked up many times. CDR3 nucleotide sequence: TGCAGTGCTAGGCGGCTAGAAGCCTACGAGCAGTACTTC. It encodes CSARRLEAYEQYF. The rearrangement links TRBV20-1 to TRBJ2-7; D remains ambiguous. CDR3 length: 13 residues. Germline CDR1 and CDR2: DFQATT and SNEGSKA (reference sequence). V lost 3 bases and J lost 2, with 11 bases in between.

This clonotype was seen at least ten times. The chain uses TRBV2 and TRBJ2-1, with D hard to call. Trimming took 4 bases from V and 4 from J, leaving 8 bases between them. Germline V lookup: CDR1 SNHLY, CDR2 FYNNEI. This CDR3 contains 13 residues. CDR3 protein: CASSGLVYNEQFF. The CDR3 region has the DNA TGTGCCAGCAGTGGGCTAGTTTACAATGAGCAGTTCTTC.

This clonotype turned up a few times. A much larger clonotype is one base distant, so this may be a read error. The chain has TRBV12-3 or TRBV12-4 and TRBJ1-6; TRBD1 is a possible D gene (6 bases). This CDR3 is built from 15 residues. The CDR3, as DNA: TGTGCCAGCAGCCTCCGGGGGGGCTACAATTCACCCCCCCACTTT. Translating it yields CASSLRGGYNSPPHF.

This clonotype was seen more than once but under ten times. The chain links TRBV19 to TRBJ2-7; D perhaps matches TRBD2 (6 bases). V was cut by 5 bases and J by 1 base, with 9 bases left in between. CDR1 LNHDA and CDR2 SQIVND come from the germline V gene (reference sequence). This CDR3 spans 13 amino acids. CDR3 sequence reads: CASSWGLSYEQYF. The CDR3 DNA reads as TGTGCCAGTAGTTGGGGACTTTCCTACGAGCAGTACTTC.

In regard to this clonotype: This may be a read error: a much more frequent sequence differs by one nucleotide. The chain uses TRBV5-5 and TRBJ1-1; possibly TRBD1 for D (6 bases). Germline loops: CDR1 SGHKS, CDR2 YYEKEE (reference sequence). CDR3 length equals 14 residues. DNA of the CDR3: TGTGCCAGCAGCTTGGCCGACCGGGGGCCCGAAGTTTTCTTT. This gives the protein CASSLADRGPEVFF.

Comment on this clonotype: Possible read error: a much larger clone is one base away. The gene calls are TRBV30 and TRBJ2-7; D possibly corresponds to TRBD1 (5 bases). Trimming removed 1 base from V and 5 bases from J, with 9 bases in between. The CDR3 loop spans 12 amino acids. Germline assignment: CDR1 GTSNPN and CDR2 SVGIG (reference sequence). The CDR3 sequence is CAWSGQLHEQYF. Here the CDR3 DNA reads TGTGCCTGGAGTGGACAGCTACACGAGCAGTACTTC.

The CDR3 DNA follows: TGTGCCAGCAGAAGGCGGAATTACTACAATGAGCAGTTCTTC. It encodes CASRRRNYYNEQFF. The V gene is TRBV28, the J gene TRBJ2-1; D unresolved. CDR1 and CDR2 from the germline V gene are MDHEN and SYDVKM. The CDR3 contains 14 residues. The V gene lost 6 bases and the J gene lost 3 bases, with 12 bases spanning the gap. The whole variable domain, remainder taken from reference TRBV28 and TRBJ2-1, is DVKVTQSSRYLVKRTGEKVFLECVQDMDHENMFWYRQDPGLGLRLIYFSYDVKMKEKGDIPEGYSVSREKKERFSLILESASTNQTSMYLCASRRRNYYNEQFFGPGTRLTVL.

In its sample, this clonotype was seen a few times. V gene TRBV5-4 combines with J gene TRBJ2-7; no firm D call. Between the trimmed V and J ends, which lost 4 bases and 4 bases, there was a span of 12 bases. The CDR3 is made up of 13 amino acids. Germline-derived CDR1 and CDR2 are SGHNT and YYREEE (reference sequence). The CDR3 region is CASSLVVGYEQYF. The CDR3 DNA reads as TGTGCCAGCAGCCTGGTGGTGGGGTACGAGCAGTACTTC.

CDR3 bases: TGTGCCAGTAAACCTTCACGGGACAGGGAAGCGCGCAATCAGCCCCAGCATTTT. Translation: CASKPSRDREARNQPQHF. J is TRBJ1-5 and V is TRBV19, with TRBD1 matching over 9 bases. From germline, CDR1 is LNHDA and CDR2 SQIVND (reference sequence). The CDR3 is 18 residues long. V dropped 7 bases and J dropped 2; count of bases not matched to a gene: 15.

At least ten counts were recorded for this clonotype. V gene TRBV11-2 combines with J gene TRBJ2-5; D is ambiguous. The CDR3 is 13 residues long. Germline V gene sequence: CDR1 SGHAT, CDR2 FQNNGV. V lost 2 bases and J 2 bases, leaving 6 bases between the germline ends. This CDR3 reads CASSLIRQETQYF. DNA of the CDR3: TGTGCCAGCAGCTTAATTAGACAAGAGACCCAGTACTTC.

DNA of the CDR3: TGTGCCAGCAGCTTAGCCAACACCATATATTTT. Its translation: CASSLANTIYF. The rearrangement links TRBV7-9 to TRBJ1-3; no firm D call. CDR3 length equals 11 residues. Trimming removed 0 bases from V and 7 bases from J, with 1 base in between. Germline V lookup: CDR1 SEHNR, CDR2 FQNEAQ (reference sequence).